Listed here is a single T cell receptor (beta chain). As yet, its antigen is unknown. This record belongs to a study of OX40 agonist ivuxolimab in advanced cancers. Study context: Three patients got partial responses; one had hepatocellular carcinoma and two had cutaneous melanoma. Study-wide results and caveats: Also showing low normalized T-cell clonal expansion were some of the nonresponders.

The protocol was immunoSEQ multiplex PCR, while the TCRdb copy is restricted to in-frame clones and leaves out a portion. This sample has tens of thousands of clones, with about 86% found just once. This receptor was identified in an adult with an advanced solid tumor such as melanoma, head and neck, liver or kidney cancer. This material consisted of CD4+ or CD8+ T cells sorted from blood, taken in a trial of the OX40 agonist ivuxolimab.

The CDR3 sequence: CSVLQLRNSNYGYTF. CDR3 nucleotide sequence: TGCAGCGTACTTCAGTTACGAAATTCTAACTATGGCTACACCTTC. V and J are TRBV29-1 and TRBJ1-2; D gene unclear. Per germline, CDR1 SQVTM and CDR2 ANQGSEA. The CDR3 has 15 residues. The V and J ends lost 6 bases and 0 bases respectively, with 17 bases between them.